This T cell receptor beta chain comes out of a study of CD8+CD57+ T cells in acquired aplastic anemia (dated by TCRdb to about 2018). Describing the broader study: On average, sorted CD4+ and CD8+ cells yielded about 3 ug of extracted DNA, with a range of 0.2 to 27.4 ug. For healthy donor samples, the average read count was about 9.9 million for CD4+ cells and 11 million to 14 million for CD8+ cells. On the study overall, not on this receptor specifically: Between patients and healthy controls, no significant difference in CD8+ Simpson's diversity was found (P=0.060). About 30 CD8+ CDR3 sequences were found in both patients and controls but appeared to be highly expressed in patients and within the immunodominant clones of the patients.

From the cysteine through the phenylalanine, the CDR3 covers 14 amino acids. Solely the CDR3 DNA is kept, with 42 bases framed from the first base. Looking up the germline V gene yields CDR1 SNHLY and CDR2 FYNNEI. For this chain, trimming is 7 bases at the V end and 11 bases at the J end, and the number of junction bases without a gene match is 9. TCR repertoires of sorted CD4+ and CD8+ blood T cells from severe aplastic anemia patients and healthy subjects were deep-sequenced in the study. Ficoll-Paque density gradient centrifugation was used to isolate peripheral blood mononuclear cells. Before DNA extraction, CD4+ and CD8+ T cells were sorted by FACS or by magnetic beads. Genomic DNA served as template for TCR beta VDJ combination and CDR3 sequence profiling. TCR repertoire sequencing was run on an Illumina HiSeq 2000. The paper's data handling went like this. TRBV/TRBJ rearrangement plots, CDR3 size and DJ length profiles, and Simpson's diversity index were used to assess repertoires. The most abundant DNA sequence in the deep sequencing data was taken as the immunodominant clone. CDR3 amino acid sequences were checked for sharing across subjects and were also compared against the VDJdb database and published repertoires. TCRdb took the public reads, trimmed them with fastp at Q25, ran MiXCR for clone calling and kept in-frame beta chains. Each record represents a unique CDR3 protein, reported with the most common genes and DNA among its rows. These V and J calls originate from TCRdb's pipeline instead of the authors' own analysis. Within this sample are about 130,000 distinct CDR3 sequences, with around 48% of them counted one time only. 2% to 3% of the sample rests with the top ten.

The sample holds one count of this clonotype. What antigen it recognizes has not been identified. Base qualities are not recorded, but no much larger clone differs from it by a single base. One read alone lends weak support. The sequenced sample was sorted CD4+, CD8+, or CD8+CD57+ T cells (not recorded which) from PBMCs. The TCR was taken from a human donor in good health, serving as a control. The chain was built from TRBV2 and TRBJ1-6; TRBD1 agrees with 9 junctional bases. The base sequence is TGTGCCAGCACCGCGGGACAGGGAGTGCCACCCCTCCACTTT. The translation is CASTAGQGVPPLHF.